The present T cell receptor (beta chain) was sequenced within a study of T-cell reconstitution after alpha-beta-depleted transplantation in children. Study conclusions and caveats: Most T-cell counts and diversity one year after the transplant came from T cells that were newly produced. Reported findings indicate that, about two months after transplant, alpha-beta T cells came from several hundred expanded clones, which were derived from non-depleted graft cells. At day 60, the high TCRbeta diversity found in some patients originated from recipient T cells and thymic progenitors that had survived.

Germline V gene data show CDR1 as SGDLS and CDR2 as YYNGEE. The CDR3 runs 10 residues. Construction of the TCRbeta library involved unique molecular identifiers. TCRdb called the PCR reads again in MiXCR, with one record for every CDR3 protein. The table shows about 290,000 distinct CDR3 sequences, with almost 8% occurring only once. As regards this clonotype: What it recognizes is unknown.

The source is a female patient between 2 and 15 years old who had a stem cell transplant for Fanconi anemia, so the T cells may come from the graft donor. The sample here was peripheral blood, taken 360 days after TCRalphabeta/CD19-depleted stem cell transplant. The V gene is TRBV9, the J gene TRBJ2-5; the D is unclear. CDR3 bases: TGTGCAGCCCTGCTTTCGTCCCAGTACTTC. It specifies CAALLSSQYF.